The 25 T cell receptor beta chains presented below share a single source sample, sequenced in a study of blood T cell repertoires in COVID-19 (dated by TCRdb to 2019 to 2021). The receptor library was made with the immunoSEQ multiplex PCR assay. TCRdb took this table from immuneACCESS and kept in-frame rearrangements with V and J called. Such tables lack part of the clones; where checked against another copy, unresolved V genes explain under half of the gap, and the rest is unexplained. The sample has 300,000 to 400,000 clones on record, roughly nine tenths of them singletons. About 4.2% of the sample belongs to the ten largest clones. The sequencing input was PBMCs or T cells enriched from blood (not recorded which). The receptors stem from a woman younger than 45 who had been exposed to COVID-19.

The chain links TRBV5-8 to TRBJ2-5, with TRBD2 identical over 16 bases. CDR1 SGHTS and CDR2 YDEGEE come from the germline V gene. J was trimmed by 5 bases and V by 4 bases; bases with no gene match: 8. This CDR3 contains 17 residues. Here the CDR3 DNA reads TGTGCCAGCAGCACCGGGACTAGCGGGGGGGCCGGTGAGACCCAGTACTTC. It codes for CASSTGTSGGAGETQYF.

V and J are TRBV5-4 and TRBJ2-3, with 10 positions matching TRBD1. The CDR3 is 15 residues long. Losses at the gene ends were 3 bases for V and 1 base for J; bases not matched to a gene: 2. Germline lookup yields CDR1 SGHNT and CDR2 YYREEE (reference sequence). CDR3 loop: CASSYDRGRTDTQYF. CDR3 bases: TGTGCCAGCAGCTACGACAGGGGGCGCACAGATACGCAGTATTTT.

The rearrangement joins TRBV5-1 to TRBJ1-6, with unresolved D. V gave up 0 bases and J gave up 6 bases, with 13 bases separating them. Per the germline V gene, CDR1 is SGHRS and CDR2 is YFSETQ. This CDR3 is 16 amino acids long. CDR3 in DNA: TGCGCCAGCAGCTTGGATGGCAGCGGATCTAATTCACCCCTCCACTTT. It translates to CASSLDGSGSNSPLHF.

V gene TRBV21-1 combines with J gene TRBJ1-1; the table's D call, TRBD1, was not checked against the DNA. TRBV21-1 is tagged as a pseudogene. There are 16 residues in the CDR3. CDR3 protein: CASSKPTGTGNTEAFF. The CDR3 region has the DNA TGTGCCAGCAGCAAGCCTACCGGGACAGGGAACACTGAAGCTTTCTTT.

This clone was recorded only once. The rearrangement links TRBV5-4 to TRBJ2-7; 7 bases align to TRBD2. The CDR3 covers 16 residues. Germline values: CDR1 SGHNT, CDR2 YYREEE (reference sequence). The V segment lost 0 bases and the J segment 0 bases; nucleotides outside the gene matches: 6. The CDR3 reads CASSLVGGGVSYEQYF. As DNA, the CDR3 is TGTGCCAGCAGCTTGGTTGGGGGGGGAGTCTCCTACGAGCAGTACTTC.

The V call is TRBV4-1, the J call TRBJ1-2; the D gene is possibly TRBD1 (5 bases). With 1 base removed from V and 5 bases from J, the gap between germline ends came to 17 bases. From germline, CDR1 is MGHRA and CDR2 YSYEKL. This CDR3 has 16 amino acids. The CDR3 protein is CASSQVLTGSGYGYTF. CDR3 DNA sequence: TGCGCCAGCAGCCAAGTCCTTACCGGGTCAGGGTATGGCTACACCTTC.

This clone occurred once. V and J are TRBV11-2 and TRBJ2-1; 10 bases are shared with TRBD2. This CDR3 comprises 16 residues. J gave up 6 bases and V 5 bases, and 10 bases lay outside the gene matches. Germline V lookup: CDR1 SGHAT, CDR2 FQNNGV. The DNA of the CDR3 is TGTGCCAGCAGCGACCAAAGCGGGGGGGCTATCAATGAGCAGTTCTTC. Protein: CASSDQSGGAINEQFF.

The chain carries TRBV7-4 and TRBJ1-4; TRBD1 is a possible D gene (6 bases). Trimming left V 4 bases short and J 7 bases short, with 13 bases between. Germline CDR1 SGHVT, CDR2 SQSDAQ. The CDR3 consists of 14 residues. CDR3: CASSYSQGTEKLFF. CDR3 sequence (DNA): TGTGCCAGCAGCTATTCACAGGGAACTGAAAAACTGTTTTTT. The full variable domain, with the rest looked up from reference TRBV7-4 and TRBJ1-4, is GAGVSQSPRYKVAKRGRDVALRCDSISGHVTLYWYRQTLGQGSEVLTYSQSDAQRDKSGRPSGRFSAERPERSVSTLKIQRTEQGDSAVYLCASSYSQGTEKLFFGSGTQLSVL.

The chain links TRBV29-1 to TRBJ1-1; D is ambiguous. The CDR3 sequence is 11 residues long. In germline, CDR1 is SQVTM, CDR2 ANQGSEA. Trimming removed 3 bases at V and 6 bases at J, with 8 bases between. CDR3 DNA sequence: TGCAGCGTTGAGAGATTGGCTGAAGCTTTCTTT. Translation: CSVERLAEAFF.

This chain joins TRBV5-8 and TRBJ1-6, with D unresolved. The CDR3 loop spans 16 amino acids. V was cut by 4 bases and J by 7 bases, with 18 bases left in between. CDR1 SGHTS and CDR2 YDEGEE come from the germline V gene. The CDR3 sequence: CASSPQHGSGNSPLHF. The CDR3 DNA reads TGTGCCAGCAGCCCACAACACGGGTCGGGGAATTCACCCCTCCACTTT.

The chain recombines TRBV5-4 with TRBJ1-1; TRBD1 matches at 9 bases. This CDR3 comprises 15 residues. Germline trimming cut 0 bases from V and 7 bases from J; bases unmatched to any gene: 7. Germline-derived CDR1 and CDR2 are SGHNT and YYREEE (reference sequence). The CDR3 sequence: CASSLGHRGPGEAFF. In DNA form, the CDR3 reads TGTGCCAGCAGCTTGGGGCACAGGGGGCCGGGTGAAGCTTTCTTT.

CDR3 sequence: CASSYYRGRTDTQYF. The CDR3 nucleotides read TGTGCCAGCAGCTACTACAGGGGGCGAACAGATACGCAGTATTTT. The chain employs TRBV3-1 (or the pseudogene TRBV3-2) and TRBJ2-3, with 9 bases matching TRBD1. Germline CDR1 is LGHDT and CDR2 is YNNKEL (reference sequence). The CDR3 runs 15 residues. V was clipped by 5 bases and J by 3 bases; unmatched bases: 6.

The rearrangement uses TRBV30 and TRBJ1-1, with 7 nucleotides matching TRBD1. Germline lookup yields CDR1 GTSNPN and CDR2 SVGIG (reference sequence). The CDR3 loop spans 12 amino acids. Unmatched junction bases numbered 4, after V lost 4 bases and J lost 5 bases. CDR3 sequence reads: CAWTLTGTEAFF. CDR3 DNA sequence: TGTGCCTGGACGCTGACAGGGACTGAAGCTTTCTTT. The full variable domain, its missing parts supplied by reference TRBV30 and TRBJ1-1, is SQTIHQWPATLVQPVGSPLSLECTVEGTSNPNLYWYRQAAGRGLQLLFYSVGIGQISSEVPQNLSASRPQDRQFILSSKKLLLSDSGFYLCAWTLTGTEAFFGQGTRLTVV.

This clone has a single count. CDR3 nucleotides: TGCAGCGGGGGACAGGGTGATGACTATGGCTACACCTTC. This gives the protein CSGGQGDDYGYTF. This chain links TRBV29-1 with TRBJ1-2; TRBD1 matches 9 bases. The CDR3 is 13 residues long. With 7 bases clipped from V and 3 bases from J, the junction kept 6 bases outside the gene matches. Looked up from germline, CDR1 is SQVTM and CDR2 is ANQGSEA.

J is TRBJ2-3 and V is TRBV5-8; 14 bases agree with TRBD2. The ends lost 2 bases at V and 0 bases at J; junction bases unmatched: 8. This CDR3 contains 19 residues. Germline lookup yields CDR1 SGHTS and CDR2 YDEGEE. Written as DNA, the CDR3 is TGTGCCAGCAGCTTCACCGGGACTAGCGGGGGTTCTAGCACAGATACGCAGTATTTT. It is translated as CASSFTGTSGGSSTDTQYF.

The chain uses TRBV2 and TRBJ2-5; TRBD1 matches at 9 bases. The CDR3 spans 14 residues. Germline V CDR1 and CDR2: SNHLY, FYNNEI. The trim removed 6 bases at V and 1 base at J, leaving 3 bases unmatched. The CDR3 nucleotides read TGTGCCAGCAGGGACAGGGGCGTCCAAGAGACCCAGTACTTC. Translated: CASRDRGVQETQYF.

This clone was recorded only once. The rearrangement joins TRBV25-1 to TRBJ1-5; the D gene is possibly TRBD1 (5 bases). V was cut by 5 bases and J by 0 bases, with 5 bases left in between. The CDR3 covers 13 residues. In germline, CDR1 is MGHDK, CDR2 SYGVNS. DNA of the CDR3: TGTGCCAGCAGTCAGGGTAGCAATCAGCCCCAGCATTTT. Protein product: CASSQGSNQPQHF.

The chain combines TRBV5-1 with TRBJ1-4; perhaps TRBD1 as D (5 bases). This CDR3 contains 15 residues. V lost 4 bases and J lost 8, with 18 bases in between. Germline CDR1 and CDR2: SGHRS and YFSETQ. CDR3: CASSAAGTKGEKLFF. The CDR3 bases are TGCGCCAGCAGCGCTGCCGGGACTAAGGGGGAAAAACTGTTTTTT.

This sequence joins TRBV11-2 and TRBJ2-7; 7 bases map to TRBD2. The CDR3 has 13 amino acids. V trimming: 4 bases; J trimming: 2 bases; junction bases outside the gene matches: 2. CDR1 and CDR2 from the germline V gene are SGHAT and FQNNGV. The CDR3 nucleotides read TGTGCCAGCAGCTCGGGGGGTACCTACGAGCAGTACTTC. Residues: CASSSGGTYEQYF.

The CDR3 coding sequence is TGTGCCACCAGTGATTTTATCTGGGGCGGCGACAGGGTTGTGACTAATGAAAAACTGTTTTTT. Encoded protein: CATSDFIWGGDRVVTNEKLFF. The chain carries TRBV24-1 and TRBJ1-4, with TRBD1 matching over 7 bases. The CDR3 totals 21 residues. CDR1 KGHDR and CDR2 SFDVKD come from the germline V gene. The V segment lost 1 base and the J segment 2 bases; nucleotides outside the gene matches: 18.

CDR3 amino acids: CASSYQTDEKLFF. The CDR3 DNA follows: TGTGCCAGCAGTTACCAGACAGATGAAAAACTGTTTTTT. The chain recombines TRBV6-5 with TRBJ1-4; maybe TRBD1 (5 bases). Germline values: CDR1 MNHEY, CDR2 SVGAGI. The CDR3 is made up of 13 amino acids. V gave up 2 bases and J gave up 6 bases, with 7 bases separating them.

V and J are TRBV7-8 and TRBJ1-1; D is possibly TRBD1 (6 bases). This CDR3 is 19 amino acids long. The V and J ends lost 5 bases and 1 base respectively, with 26 bases between them. In germline, CDR1 is SGHVS, CDR2 FQNEAQ. CDR3: CASSRTSRRDTTGNTEAFF. The CDR3 DNA is TGTGCCAGCAGCCGAACGTCCCGACGGGACACCACAGGGAACACTGAAGCTTTCTTT.

The V call is TRBV29-1, the J call TRBJ1-4; D is ambiguous. CDR1 and CDR2 (germline): SQVTM, ANQGSEA. V was clipped by 7 bases and J by 7 bases, with 16 bases between them. The CDR3 runs to 13 residues. CDR3 amino acids: CSALGGRGEKLFF. The CDR3 DNA reads TGCAGCGCCTTGGGAGGTAGAGGTGAAAAACTGTTTTTT.

The chain couples TRBV7-6 to TRBJ2-2; 10 nucleotides agree with TRBD2. Germline values: CDR1 SGHVS, CDR2 FNYEAQ. The V gene end was trimmed by 1 base and the J gene end by 1 base; junction bases not matched to a gene: 0. The CDR3 covers 16 residues. This CDR3 reads CASSLGLAGNTGELFF. The CDR3 DNA reads TGTGCCAGCAGCTTAGGACTAGCGGGGAACACCGGGGAGCTGTTTTTT. Using reference TRBV7-6 and TRBJ2-2 for the parts outside the CDR3, the full variable domain is GAGVSQSPRYKVTKRGQDVALRCDPISGHVSLYWYRQALGQGPEFLTYFNYEAQQDKSGLPNDRFSAERPEGSISTLTIQRTEQRDSAMYRCASSLGLAGNTGELFFGEGSRLTVL.

V gene TRBV19 combines with J gene TRBJ1-2; 7 bases align to TRBD1. This CDR3 has 13 amino acids. With 4 bases clipped from V and 8 bases from J, the junction kept 7 bases outside the gene matches. From germline, CDR1 is LNHDA and CDR2 SQIVND (reference sequence). CDR3 protein: CASSTARTGGYTF. The CDR3 DNA follows: TGTGCCAGTAGTACCGCTCGGACAGGCGGCTACACCTTC.